The next 10 T cell receptor beta chains were all read from a single sample in a study of blood T cell repertoires in COVID-19 (dated by TCRdb to the early 2020s). The library relied on the immunoSEQ multiplex PCR assay. Drawn from immuneACCESS, this table holds only the in-frame rearrangements with V and J called that TCRdb kept. Clones are partly lost; checked studies trace under half to an unresolved V gene and leave the rest unexplained. For this sample there are fewer than 400,000 clones; 85% to 90% appear just once. 10% of the sample is taken by the ten largest. Sequencing was carried out using PBMCs or T cells enriched from blood (not recorded which). These receptors came from a woman aged 45-65 years who had recovered from COVID-19.

The CDR3 region is CASSGGWDLPQTQYF. DNA of the CDR3: TGTGCCAGCAGCGGAGGGTGGGACCTCCCGCAGACCCAGTACTTC. V gene TRBV5-8 combines with J gene TRBJ2-5, with a tentative D call TRBD2 (6 bases). This CDR3 spans 15 amino acids. CDR1 SGHTS and CDR2 YDEGEE come from the germline V gene. V lost 4 bases to trimming and J lost 6 bases, with 19 bases between them.

This clone was counted only a few times. V is TRBV20-1 and J is TRBJ1-5, with D unclear. This CDR3 has 14 residues. The ends were cut back, 3 bases at V and 0 bases at J, with 9 bases in the middle. Germline values: CDR1 DFQATT, CDR2 SNEGSKA (reference sequence). CDR3 region: CSASWQSSNQPQHF. DNA of the CDR3: TGCAGTGCTAGTTGGCAGTCTAGCAATCAGCCCCAGCATTTT.

The chain carries TRBV19 and TRBJ2-7; maybe TRBD1 (5 bases). CDR3 length: 13 amino acids. V lost 3 bases to trimming and J lost 2 bases, with 8 bases between them. In germline, CDR1 is LNHDA, CDR2 SQIVND (reference sequence). CDR3 nucleotides: TGTGCCAGTAGTATTCAGGGAACCTACGAGCAGTACTTC. As protein: CASSIQGTYEQYF. Drawing the rest from reference TRBV19 and TRBJ2-7, the complete variable domain is DGGITQSPKYLFRKEGQNVTLSCEQNLNHDAMYWYRQDPGQGLRLIYYSQIVNDFQKGDIAEGYSVSREKKESFPLTVTSAQKNPTAFYLCASSIQGTYEQYFGPGTRLTVT.

This chain connects TRBV2 to TRBJ1-2; tentatively, D is TRBD1 (6 bases). The germline CDR1 and CDR2 sequences are SNHLY and FYNNEI. The CDR3 contains 13 residues. V lost 7 bases to trimming and J lost 6 bases, with 15 bases between them. CDR3 region: CASTLMGADGYTF. CDR3 bases: TGTGCCAGCACCCTAATGGGGGCGGATGGCTACACCTTC.

This clone has a single count. V and J are TRBV4-3 and TRBJ1-5, with TRBD1 matching 8 bases. Trimming took 0 bases from V and 11 from J; bases not matched to a gene: 9. Germline V gene lookup returns CDR1 LGHNA and CDR2 YSLEER. The CDR3 sequence is 15 residues long. In DNA, the CDR3 is TGCGCCAGCAGCCAAGATCCAACAGGGGGGAGGACCCAGCATTTT. Translated: CASSQDPTGGRTQHF.

This clone has only one observation. V is TRBV19 and J is TRBJ1-6; TRBD1 aligns across 11 bases. The V gene end was trimmed by 0 bases and the J gene end by 9 bases; junction bases not matched to a gene: 1. In germline, CDR1 is LNHDA, CDR2 SQIVND (reference sequence). The CDR3 runs to 15 residues. In nucleotides, the CDR3 is TGTGCCAGTAGTATAGATGGGACAGGGGGTTCACCCCTCCACTTT. Its protein product is CASSIDGTGGSPLHF.

This chain uses TRBV7-6 with TRBJ2-2; perhaps TRBD2 as D (7 bases). The CDR3 spans 18 residues. CDR1 and CDR2 from the germline V gene are SGHVS and FNYEAQ. Deletions cut 5 bases from V and 6 bases from J, with 25 bases between. The CDR3 loop is CASSQAGVGHTKPGELFF. CDR3 nucleotide sequence: TGTGCCAGCAGCCAGGCGGGAGTGGGACATACTAAACCCGGGGAGCTGTTTTTT.

This clone came up once. V is TRBV30 and J is TRBJ1-2; D call uncertain. V lost 1 base to trimming and J lost 1 base, with 7 bases between them. Per germline, CDR1 GTSNPN and CDR2 SVGIG (reference sequence). The CDR3 is 13 amino acids. The chain's CDR3 is CAWSGHFNYGYTF. The CDR3, as DNA: TGTGCCTGGAGTGGACACTTTAACTATGGCTACACCTTC.

The chain carries TRBV19 and TRBJ1-3; 10 nucleotides match TRBD1. The CDR3 sequence is 15 residues long. The ends lost 6 bases at V and 8 bases at J; junction bases unmatched: 10. CDR1 is LNHDA, CDR2 SQIVND, per germline (reference sequence). CDR3 residues: CASRPPDRGMDTIYF. CDR3 sequence (DNA): TGTGCCAGTAGGCCCCCGGACAGGGGGATGGACACCATATATTTT.

This rearrangement joins TRBV5-4 to TRBJ2-5; 15 bases map to TRBD2. Germline lookup yields CDR1 SGHNT and CDR2 YYREEE (reference sequence). With V trimmed by 4 bases and J by 2 bases, 6 bases remained unmatched. This CDR3 spans 17 amino acids. CDR3 residues: CASSLGLAGGIQETQYF. CDR3 nucleotide sequence: TGTGCCAGCAGCCTCGGACTAGCGGGGGGGATACAAGAGACCCAGTACTTC. The full variable domain, rest sourced from reference TRBV5-4 and TRBJ2-5, is ETGVTQSPTHLIKTRGQQVTLRCSSQSGHNTVSWYQQALGQGPQFIFQYYREEENGRGNFPPRFSGLQFPNYSSELNVNALELDDSALYLCASSLGLAGGIQETQYFGPGTRLLVL.